The T cell receptor (beta chain) under discussion was sequenced for a study of blood T cell repertoires in COVID-19. Assay used: immunoSEQ multiplex PCR; TCRdb lists only in-frame clones, some missing. The sample has about 300,000 clones, around 84% seen once. Source material: peripheral blood. This clonotype was obtained from a human donor with COVID-19, enrolled during active disease. The donor label of this sample is uncertain.

The CDR3 loop is CASSSVSETQYF. DNA of the CDR3: TGTGCCAGCAGTTCCGTTTCGGAGACCCAGTACTTC. This chain connects TRBV28 to TRBJ2-5; D remains ambiguous. CDR3 length equals 12 residues. The V end lost 4 bases, the J end lost 5 bases, and 8 bases lay between the germline ends. Germline CDR1 is MDHEN and CDR2 is SYDVKM.